This TCR beta chain was obtained from a study of blood T cells in healthy people across ages. Peripheral blood from each donor was collected in a volume of 9.5 to 10 milliliters. Isolation per sample recovered at least 7 million PBMCs. The count of this clonotype is one. Its antigen is unknown. General study points: Fewer expanded clones and more diversity marked long-lived versus aged donors. Older age went with lower TCR beta diversity per million T cells, in a roughly linear way.

V lost 6 bases and J lost 0, with 12 bases in between. Germline V gives CDR1 MNHEY, CDR2 SVGAGI. CDR3 length equals 14 residues. Then a second PCR, running about 6 to 11 cycles, was carried out with a sample-barcoded 5' primer and a J-beta primer mix. TCRdb passed the 5' RACE reads through MiXCR, listing each CDR3 protein once. This repertoire shows around 780,000 distinct CDR3 sequences, roughly three fifths found once; its top ten account for roughly 25%. The specimen was blood. This sequence originates from a middle-aged man in good health. The J gene is TRBJ2-7, the V gene TRBV6-5, with D unresolved. As DNA, the CDR3 is TGTGCCAGCAGGAAACAGATAAGCTCCTACGAGCAGTACTTC. This gives the protein CASRKQISSYEQYF.